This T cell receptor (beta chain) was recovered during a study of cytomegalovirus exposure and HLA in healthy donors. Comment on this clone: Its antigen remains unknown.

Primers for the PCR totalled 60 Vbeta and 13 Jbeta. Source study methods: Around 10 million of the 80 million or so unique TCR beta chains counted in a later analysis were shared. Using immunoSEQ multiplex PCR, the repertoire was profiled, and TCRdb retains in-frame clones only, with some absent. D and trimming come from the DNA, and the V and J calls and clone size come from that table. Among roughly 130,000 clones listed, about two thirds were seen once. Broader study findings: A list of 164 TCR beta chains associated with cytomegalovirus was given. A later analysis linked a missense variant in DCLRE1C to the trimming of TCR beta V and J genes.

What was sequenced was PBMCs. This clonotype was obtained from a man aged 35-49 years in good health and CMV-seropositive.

CDR3 region: CASSNHGTVSSYNEQFF. DNA of the CDR3: TGTGCCAGTAGTAACCATGGGACAGTGAGCTCCTACAATGAGCAGTTCTTC. The chain recombines TRBV19 with TRBJ2-1; 7 positions agree with TRBD1. Germline V gene lookup returns CDR1 LNHDA and CDR2 SQIVND (reference sequence). The J segment lost 0 bases and the V segment lost 4 bases, leaving 9 bases of the junction unmatched. This CDR3 region has 17 residues.